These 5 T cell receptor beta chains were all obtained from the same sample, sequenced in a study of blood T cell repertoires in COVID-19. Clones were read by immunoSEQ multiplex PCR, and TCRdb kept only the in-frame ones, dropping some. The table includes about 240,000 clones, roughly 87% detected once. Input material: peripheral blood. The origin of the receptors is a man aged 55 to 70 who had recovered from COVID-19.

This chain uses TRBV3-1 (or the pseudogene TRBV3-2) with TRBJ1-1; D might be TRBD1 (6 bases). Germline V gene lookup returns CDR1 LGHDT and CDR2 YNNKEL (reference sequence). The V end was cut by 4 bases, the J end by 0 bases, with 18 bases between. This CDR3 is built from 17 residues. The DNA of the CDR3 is TGTGCCAGCAGCCCTAGGGGGAACACTGGCCTGAACACTGAAGCTTTCTTT. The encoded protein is CASSPRGNTGLNTEAFF.

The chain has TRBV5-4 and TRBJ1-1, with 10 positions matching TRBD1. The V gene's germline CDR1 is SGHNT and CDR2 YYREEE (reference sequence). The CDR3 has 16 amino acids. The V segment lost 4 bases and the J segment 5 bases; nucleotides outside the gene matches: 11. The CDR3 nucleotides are TGTGCCAGCAGCGTAGGAAGGGGGACAGGGGCAACTGAAGCTTTCTTT. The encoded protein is CASSVGRGTGATEAFF.

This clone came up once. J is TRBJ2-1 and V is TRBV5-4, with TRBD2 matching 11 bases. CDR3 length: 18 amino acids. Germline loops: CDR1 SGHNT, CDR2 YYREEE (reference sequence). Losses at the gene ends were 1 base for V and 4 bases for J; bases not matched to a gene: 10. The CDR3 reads CASSLFSSGGFKYNEQFF. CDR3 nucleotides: TGTGCCAGCAGCTTGTTCTCTAGCGGGGGGTTTAAATACAATGAGCAGTTCTTC.

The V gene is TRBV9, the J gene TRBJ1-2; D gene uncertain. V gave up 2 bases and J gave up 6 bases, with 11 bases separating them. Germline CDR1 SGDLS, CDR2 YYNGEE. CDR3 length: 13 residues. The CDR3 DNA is TGTGCCAGCAGCGTTCGGGGTGGAGATGGCTACACCTTC. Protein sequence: CASSVRGGDGYTF.

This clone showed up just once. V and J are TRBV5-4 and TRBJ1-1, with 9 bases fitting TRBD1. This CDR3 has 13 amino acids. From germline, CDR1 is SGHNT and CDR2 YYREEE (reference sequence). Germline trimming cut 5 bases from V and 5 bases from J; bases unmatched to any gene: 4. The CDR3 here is CASRRDRGTEAFF. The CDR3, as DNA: TGTGCCAGCAGACGAGACAGGGGGACTGAAGCTTTCTTT. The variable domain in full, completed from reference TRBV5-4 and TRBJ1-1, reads ETGVTQSPTHLIKTRGQQVTLRCSSQSGHNTVSWYQQALGQGPQFIFQYYREEENGRGNFPPRFSGLQFPNYSSELNVNALELDDSALYLCASRRDRGTEAFFGQGTRLTVV.